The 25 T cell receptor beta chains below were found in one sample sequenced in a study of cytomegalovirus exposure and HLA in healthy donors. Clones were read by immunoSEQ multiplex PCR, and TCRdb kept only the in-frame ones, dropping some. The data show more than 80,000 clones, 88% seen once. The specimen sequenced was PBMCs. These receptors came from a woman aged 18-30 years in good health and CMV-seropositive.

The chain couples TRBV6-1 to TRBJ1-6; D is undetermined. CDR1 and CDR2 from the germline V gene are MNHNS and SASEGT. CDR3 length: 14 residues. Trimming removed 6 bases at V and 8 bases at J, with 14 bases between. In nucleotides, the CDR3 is TGTGCCAGCAGCCTTGGACTGATTGATTCACCCCTCCACTTT. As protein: CASSLGLIDSPLHF.

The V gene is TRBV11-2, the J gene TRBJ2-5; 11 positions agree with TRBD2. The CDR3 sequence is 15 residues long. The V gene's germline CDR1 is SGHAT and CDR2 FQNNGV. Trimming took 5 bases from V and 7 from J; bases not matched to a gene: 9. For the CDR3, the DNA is TGTGCCAGCAGCATCGATAGCGGGGGGGCCGTGACCCAGTACTTC. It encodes CASSIDSGGAVTQYF.

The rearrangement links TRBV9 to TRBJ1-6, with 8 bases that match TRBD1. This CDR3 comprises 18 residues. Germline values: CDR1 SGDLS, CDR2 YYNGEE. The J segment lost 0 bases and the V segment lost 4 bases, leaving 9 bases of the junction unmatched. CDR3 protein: CASSSDPGGLSYNSPLHF. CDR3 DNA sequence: TGTGCCAGCAGCTCTGATCCAGGGGGCCTCTCCTATAATTCACCCCTCCACTTT.

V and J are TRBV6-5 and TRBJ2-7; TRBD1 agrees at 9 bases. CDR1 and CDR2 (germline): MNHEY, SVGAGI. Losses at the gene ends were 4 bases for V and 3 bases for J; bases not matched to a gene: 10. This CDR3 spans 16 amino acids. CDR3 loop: CASSSGTGNLLYEQYV. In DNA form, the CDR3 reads TGTGCCAGCAGTTCGGGGACAGGGAACTTACTCTACGAGCAGTACGTC.

In nucleotides, the CDR3 is TGCGCCAGCAGCCCGGGGGGCAGTTCAATCTATGGCTACACCTTC. This codes for CASSPGGSSIYGYTF. The chain employs TRBV4-3 and TRBJ1-2; tentative D call: TRBD1 (6 bases). The CDR3 consists of 15 residues. Germline CDR1 LGHNA, CDR2 YSLEER. Trimming took 4 bases from V and 4 from J, leaving 16 bases between them.

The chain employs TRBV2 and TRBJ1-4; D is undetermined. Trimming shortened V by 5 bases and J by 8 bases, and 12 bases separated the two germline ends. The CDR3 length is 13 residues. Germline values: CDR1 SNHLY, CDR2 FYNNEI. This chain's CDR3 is CASSWRDREKLFF. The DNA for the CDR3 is TGTGCCAGCAGTTGGAGGGATCGGGAAAAACTGTTTTTT.

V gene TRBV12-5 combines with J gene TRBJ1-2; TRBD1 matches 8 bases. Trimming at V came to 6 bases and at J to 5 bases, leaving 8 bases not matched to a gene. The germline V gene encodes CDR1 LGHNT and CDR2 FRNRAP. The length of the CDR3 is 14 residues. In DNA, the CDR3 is TGTGCTAGTGGACCCTCAGGGGGCGGGTATGGCTACACCTTC. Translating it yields CASGPSGGGYGYTF.

The CDR3, as DNA: TGCGCCAGCAGCCAAGTGCTCGGAGCCCTAGAGACCCAGTACTTC. It is translated as CASSQVLGALETQYF. The rearrangement links TRBV4-1 to TRBJ2-5, with D unresolved. V gave up 1 base and J gave up 4 bases, with 13 bases separating them. The germline gives CDR1 MGHRA, CDR2 YSYEKL. The CDR3 has 15 residues.

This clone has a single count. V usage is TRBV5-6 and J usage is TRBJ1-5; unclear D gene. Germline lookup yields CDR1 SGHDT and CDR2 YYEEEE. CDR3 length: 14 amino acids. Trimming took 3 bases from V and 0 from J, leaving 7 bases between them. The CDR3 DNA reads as TGTGCCAGCAGCTGGCGGGGTAGCAATCAGCCCCAGCATTTT. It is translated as CASSWRGSNQPQHF.

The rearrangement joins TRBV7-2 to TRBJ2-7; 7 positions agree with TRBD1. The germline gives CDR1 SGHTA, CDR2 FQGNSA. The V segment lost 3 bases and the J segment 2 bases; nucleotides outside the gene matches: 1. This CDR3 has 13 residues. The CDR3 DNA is TGTGCCAGCAGCTTCACAGGGGCCTACGAGCAGTACGTC. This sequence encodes CASSFTGAYEQYV.

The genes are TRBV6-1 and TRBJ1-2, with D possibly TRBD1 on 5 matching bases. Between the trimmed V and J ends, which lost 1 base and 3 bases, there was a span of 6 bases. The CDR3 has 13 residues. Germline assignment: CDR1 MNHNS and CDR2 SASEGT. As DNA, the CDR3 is TGTGCCAGCAGTGAAGGCAGGGACTATGGCTACACCTTC. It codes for CASSEGRDYGYTF.

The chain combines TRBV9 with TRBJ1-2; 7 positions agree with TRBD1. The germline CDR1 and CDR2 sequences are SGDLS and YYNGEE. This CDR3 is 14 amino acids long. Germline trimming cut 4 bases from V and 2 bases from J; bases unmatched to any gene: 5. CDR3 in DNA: TGTGCCAGCAGCCCACTGGGACAGAACTATGGCTACACCTTC. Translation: CASSPLGQNYGYTF. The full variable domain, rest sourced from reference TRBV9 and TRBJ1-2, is DSGVTQTPKHLITATGQRVTLRCSPRSGDLSVYWYQQSLDQGLQFLIQYYNGEERAKGNILERFSAQQFPDLHSELNLSSLELGDSALYFCASSPLGQNYGYTFGSGTRLTVV.

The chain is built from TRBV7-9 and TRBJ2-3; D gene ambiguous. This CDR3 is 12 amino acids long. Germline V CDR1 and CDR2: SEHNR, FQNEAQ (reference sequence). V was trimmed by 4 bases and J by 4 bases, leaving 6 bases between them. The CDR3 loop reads CASSSVPDTQYF. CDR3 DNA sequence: TGTGCCAGCAGCTCGGTCCCAGATACGCAGTATTTT.

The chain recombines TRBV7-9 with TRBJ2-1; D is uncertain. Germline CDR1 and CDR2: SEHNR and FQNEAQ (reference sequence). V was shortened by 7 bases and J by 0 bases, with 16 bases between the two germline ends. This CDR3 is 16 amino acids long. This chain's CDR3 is CASTTRDKSSYNEQFF. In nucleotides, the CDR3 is TGTGCCAGCACCACCCGAGACAAGAGCTCCTACAATGAGCAGTTCTTC.

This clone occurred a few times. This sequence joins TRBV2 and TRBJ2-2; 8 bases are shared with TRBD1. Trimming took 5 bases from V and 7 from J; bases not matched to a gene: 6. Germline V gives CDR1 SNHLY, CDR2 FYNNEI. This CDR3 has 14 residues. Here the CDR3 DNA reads TGTGCCAGCAGTTTCAGGGGGCTTATCGGGGAGCTGTTTTTT. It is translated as CASSFRGLIGELFF.

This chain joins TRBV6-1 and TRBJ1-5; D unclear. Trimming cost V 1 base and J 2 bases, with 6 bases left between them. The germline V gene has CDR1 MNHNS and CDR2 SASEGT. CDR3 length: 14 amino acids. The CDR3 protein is CASSEGPGNQPQHF. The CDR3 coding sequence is TGTGCCAGCAGTGAAGGTCCTGGCAATCAGCCCCAGCATTTT.

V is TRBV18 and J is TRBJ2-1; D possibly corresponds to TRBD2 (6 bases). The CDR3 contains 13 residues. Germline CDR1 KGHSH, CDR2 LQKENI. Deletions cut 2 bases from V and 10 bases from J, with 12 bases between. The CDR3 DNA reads TGTGCCAGCTCACCAAGCGGGCTCAGAGAGCAGTTCTTC. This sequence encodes CASSPSGLREQFF.

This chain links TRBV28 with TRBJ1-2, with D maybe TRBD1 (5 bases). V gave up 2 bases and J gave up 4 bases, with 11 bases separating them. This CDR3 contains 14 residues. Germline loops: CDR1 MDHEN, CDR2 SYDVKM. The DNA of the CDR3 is TGTGCCAGCAGTTTAACCCAGGGCCTCTATGGCTACACCTTC. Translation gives CASSLTQGLYGYTF.

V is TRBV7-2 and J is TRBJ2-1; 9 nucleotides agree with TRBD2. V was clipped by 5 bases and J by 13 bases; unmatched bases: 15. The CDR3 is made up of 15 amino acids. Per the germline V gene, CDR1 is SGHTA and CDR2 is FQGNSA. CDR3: CASSATSGPSSYQFF. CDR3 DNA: TGTGCCAGCAGCGCCACTAGCGGGCCTAGTAGTTATCAGTTCTTC.

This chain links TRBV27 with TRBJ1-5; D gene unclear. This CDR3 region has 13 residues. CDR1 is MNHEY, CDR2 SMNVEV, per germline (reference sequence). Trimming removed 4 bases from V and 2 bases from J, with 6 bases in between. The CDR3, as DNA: TGTGCCAGCAGTTCCGGGGGCAATCAGCCCCAGCATTTT. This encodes CASSSGGNQPQHF.

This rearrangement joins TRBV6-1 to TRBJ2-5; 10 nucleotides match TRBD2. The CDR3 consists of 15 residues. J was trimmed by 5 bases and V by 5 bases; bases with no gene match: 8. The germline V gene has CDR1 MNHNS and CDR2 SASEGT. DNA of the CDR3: TGTGCCAGCAGTCCCTCTAGCGGGGGCCCGGAGACCCAGTACTTC. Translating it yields CASSPSSGGPETQYF.

The CDR3 is CASASPGQGVRGYTF. DNA of the CDR3: TGTGCCAGCGCCAGCCCTGGACAGGGGGTACGAGGCTACACCTTC. This chain links TRBV6-1 with TRBJ1-2; 10 nucleotides line up with TRBD1. Germline V gene sequence: CDR1 MNHNS, CDR2 SASEGT. CDR3 length equals 15 residues. Losses at the gene ends were 8 bases for V and 8 bases for J; bases not matched to a gene: 14.

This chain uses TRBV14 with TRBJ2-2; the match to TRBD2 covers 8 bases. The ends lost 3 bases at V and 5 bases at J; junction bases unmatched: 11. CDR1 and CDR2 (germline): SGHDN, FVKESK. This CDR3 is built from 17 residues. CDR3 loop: CASSHRIGTRRTGELFF. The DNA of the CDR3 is TGTGCCAGCAGCCACCGTATAGGGACTAGGAGGACCGGGGAGCTGTTTTTT.

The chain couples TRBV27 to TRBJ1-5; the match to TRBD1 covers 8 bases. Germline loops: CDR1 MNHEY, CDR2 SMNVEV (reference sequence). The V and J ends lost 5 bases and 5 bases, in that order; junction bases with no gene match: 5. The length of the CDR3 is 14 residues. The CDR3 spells CASSIRQGYQPQHF. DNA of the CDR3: TGTGCCAGCAGTATCAGACAGGGGTATCAGCCCCAGCATTTT.

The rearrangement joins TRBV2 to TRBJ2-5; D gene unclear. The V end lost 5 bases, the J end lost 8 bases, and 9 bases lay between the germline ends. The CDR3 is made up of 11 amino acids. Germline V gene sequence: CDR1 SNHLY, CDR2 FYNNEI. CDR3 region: CASSPPLTQYF. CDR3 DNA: TGTGCCAGCAGTCCTCCCCTTACCCAGTACTTC.